The clone carrying this T cell receptor beta chain came up many times. The data belong to a study of T cells in Graves' hyperthyroidism and ophthalmopathy. From RNA transcripts, TCR beta CDR3 regions were amplified. First-round RT-PCR targeting the TCR CDR3 was performed with the HTBI primer set. MiXCR, applied by TCRdb to the multiplex PCR reads, yields one record per CDR3 protein. Seen here are approximately 600,000 distinct CDR3 sequences, roughly 14% observed once, and the top ten hold approximately 4.3%. Germline V CDR1 and CDR2: LNHDA, SQIVND (reference sequence). The trim removed 6 bases at V and 0 bases at J, leaving 4 bases unmatched. The CDR3 totals 14 residues.

The rearrangement joins TRBV19 to TRBJ2-7; 8 bases are shared with TRBD2. Sample: blood. This receptor was identified in a woman between 40 and 50 years old with Graves' ophthalmopathy. The CDR3 DNA follows: TGTGCCAGTAGACAAAGCGGGAGCTCCTACGAGCAGTACTTC. Protein: CASRQSGSSYEQYF.